These 3 T cell receptor beta chains originate from one sample sequenced in a study of T cell changes during pregnancy in multiple sclerosis. Assay: immunoSEQ multiplex PCR; the TCRdb copy retains only in-frame clones and omits some. The data show approximately 45,000 clones, approximately 90% seen once. The starting material was CD8+ T cells from peripheral blood mononuclear cells, obtained in the second trimester of pregnancy. All receptors derive from a female donor with multiple sclerosis, enrolled in a pregnancy study.

This clone was recorded a few times. The chain carries TRBV4-2 and TRBJ2-7, with 9 bases identical to TRBD2. The germline gives CDR1 LGHNA, CDR2 YNFKEQ. The CDR3 spans 14 residues. V shed 4 bases, J shed 4 bases, and the junction held 5 bases outside the gene matches. The CDR3 loop is CASSPDSGGYEQYF. The CDR3 region has the DNA TGTGCCAGCAGCCCTGATAGCGGGGGTTACGAGCAGTACTTC.

The chain has TRBV7-9 and TRBJ1-2; TRBD1 agrees at 10 bases. Germline V gene lookup returns CDR1 SEHNR and CDR2 FQNEAQ (reference sequence). The CDR3 is 13 residues long. With 4 bases clipped from V and 8 bases from J, the junction kept 4 bases outside the gene matches. The CDR3 sequence: CASSSGTGEGYTF. DNA for the CDR3: TGTGCCAGCAGCTCCGGGACAGGGGAAGGCTACACCTTC.

The chain links TRBV9 to TRBJ1-2, with 7 bases that match TRBD1. CDR1 and CDR2 (germline): SGDLS, YYNGEE. The ends lost 5 bases at V and 0 bases at J; junction bases unmatched: 1. The CDR3 has 13 amino acids. The CDR3: CASRGTANYGYTF. CDR3 DNA: TGTGCCAGCAGGGGGACAGCTAACTATGGCTACACCTTC.